These 19 T cell receptor beta chains share one sample of origin, sequenced in a study of blood T cells in healthy people across ages. Primed by a sample-barcoded 5' primer and a J-beta primer mix, a second PCR proceeded for about 6 to 11 cycles. MiXCR, run by TCRdb on the 5' RACE reads, gives a single entry per CDR3 protein. The profile covers some 890,000 distinct CDR3 sequences, with 25% to 35% appearing a single time and 10% to 13% taken by the ten largest. This same sample was also taken into another study, of T cells of mothers and their children.

Sequenced sample: blood. The receptor source for this set is a woman between 40 and 50 years old in good health.

The table lists this clonotype with many counts. V usage is TRBV6-5 and J usage is TRBJ2-7, with TRBD1 matching over 8 bases. Germline-derived CDR1 and CDR2 are MNHEY and SVGAGI. The CDR3 covers 13 residues. V lost 6 bases to trimming and J lost 6 bases; unmatched junction nucleotides: 7. The CDR3 sequence: CASSPDRATEQYF. CDR3 nucleotides: TGTGCCAGCAGCCCGGACAGGGCCACCGAGCAGTACTTC.

This clonotype was picked up one time. A much larger clone sits a single nucleotide away, making a read error possible. V is TRBV18 and J is TRBJ2-1, with 8 positions matching TRBD1. The CDR3 consists of 15 residues. Germline values: CDR1 KGHSH, CDR2 LQKENI. CDR3 residues: CARSLNDRGPHEQFF. In DNA form, the CDR3 reads TGTGCCAGATCACTAAACGACAGGGGACCACACGAGCAGTTCTTC.

This clonotype occurred many times. This chain links TRBV7-2 with TRBJ2-1; 8 positions agree with TRBD2. Unmatched junction bases numbered 5, after V lost 5 bases and J lost 2 bases. Germline V gene data show CDR1 as SGHTA and CDR2 as FQGNSA. This CDR3 contains 15 residues. CDR3 DNA sequence: TGTGCCAGCAGCCTTAGCGGGGCCACCTACAATGAGCAGTTCTTC. Protein product: CASSLSGATYNEQFF.

The genes are TRBV4-2 and TRBJ2-2; TRBD2 aligns across 11 bases. The CDR3 is 16 amino acids. J was trimmed by 3 bases and V by 1 base; bases with no gene match: 1. Germline V gene sequence: CDR1 LGHNA, CDR2 YNFKEQ. The CDR3 DNA reads as TGTGCCAGCAGCCAAGTACTAGCGGGGGACACCGGGGAGCTGTTTTTT. Residues: CASSQVLAGDTGELFF.

As concerns this clonotype: The conserved closing phenylalanine or tryptophan is absent in this CDR3, likely reflecting a read error. The chain joins TRBV4-2 to TRBJ2-1; maybe TRBD1 (5 bases). V lost 5 bases and J 0 bases, leaving 17 bases between the germline ends. This CDR3 is 17 amino acids long. Germline CDR1 reads LGHNA; CDR2 reads YNFKEQ. CDR3 nucleotides: TGTGCCAGCAGCGGGGAAGACAGTTTTAGCTCCTACAATGAGCAGTTCATC. Translated: CASSGEDSFSSYNEQFI.

This clonotype occurred many times. The genes are TRBV11-2 and TRBJ2-1; D perhaps matches TRBD1 (5 bases). Trimming stripped 0 bases from V and 2 bases from J, with 17 bases between. Germline-derived CDR1 and CDR2 are SGHAT and FQNNGV. The CDR3 contains 18 residues. For the CDR3, the DNA is TGTGCCAGCAGCTTAGACGTCCGTGGGGCGCGGACCTACAATGAGCAGTTCTTC. It yields the protein CASSLDVRGARTYNEQFF.

This clonotype was counted once. A read error may account for a junction end that differs from germline. CDR3 residues: CASSLGPIDTRYF. CDR3 DNA sequence: TGTGCCAGCAGCTTGGGACCTATAGATACGCGGTATTTT. V gene TRBV7-8 combines with J gene TRBJ2-3, with D perhaps matching TRBD1 or TRBD2 (5 bases each). The V gene's germline CDR1 is SGHVS and CDR2 FQNEAQ. This CDR3 is built from 13 residues.

This clonotype was seen at least ten times. The chain combines TRBV28 with TRBJ2-7, with D tentatively TRBD1 or TRBD2 (5 bases each). The ends were cut back, 7 bases at V and 0 bases at J, with 13 bases in the middle. Germline V gene data show CDR1 as MDHEN and CDR2 as SYDVKM. The CDR3 sequence is 14 residues long. DNA of the CDR3: TGTGCCAGCACCGGGACCGCGAGCTCCTACGAGCAGTACTTC. Its translation: CASTGTASSYEQYF. The entire variable domain, with the rest obtained from reference TRBV28 and TRBJ2-7, is as follows: DVKVTQSSRYLVKRTGEKVFLECVQDMDHENMFWYRQDPGLGLRLIYFSYDVKMKEKGDIPEGYSVSREKKERFSLILESASTNQTSMYLCASTGTASSYEQYFGPGTRLTVT.

The CDR3 here is CSASGEARGLSPLHF. CDR3 sequence (DNA): TGCAGTGCTTCTGGGGAGGCTAGGGGCCTTTCACCCCTCCACTTT. This chain connects TRBV20-1 to TRBJ1-6, with a possible D match to TRBD1 (5 bases). CDR1 and CDR2 (germline): DFQATT, SNEGSKA (reference sequence). V was shortened by 5 bases and J by 9 bases, with 20 bases between the two germline ends. The CDR3 is 15 amino acids.

V is TRBV2 and J is TRBJ2-1; D not resolved. V lost 5 bases to trimming and J lost 0 bases, with 8 bases between them. This CDR3 comprises 14 residues. Germline V gene data show CDR1 as SNHLY and CDR2 as FYNNEI. This CDR3 is CASSRMSSYNEQFF. The CDR3 region has the DNA TGTGCCAGCAGTCGAATGAGCTCCTACAATGAGCAGTTCTTC.

The rearrangement joins TRBV2 to TRBJ2-1, with 9 bases fitting TRBD2. From germline, CDR1 is SNHLY and CDR2 FYNNEI. The CDR3 has 14 amino acids. V gave up 4 bases and J gave up 6 bases; unmatched junction bases: 4. CDR3 nucleotides: TGTGCCAGCAGTGCAAGCGGGAGGACCAATGAGCAGTTCTTC. Protein: CASSASGRTNEQFF.

This clonotype was seen repeatedly, ten times or more. This chain joins TRBV12-3 or TRBV12-4 and TRBJ2-7; D is undetermined. CDR3 length equals 17 residues. V was cut by 6 bases and J by 4 bases, with 25 bases left in between. In nucleotides, the CDR3 is TGTGCCAGCAGCCCCCCTCGGGTCGCGACCGTGGAATACGAGCAGTACTTC. Translated, it gives CASSPPRVATVEYEQYF.

This clonotype was detected a few times. V gene TRBV7-2 combines with J gene TRBJ2-7, with D unresolved. This CDR3 contains 14 residues. Germline CDR1 reads SGHTA; CDR2 reads FQGNSA. Trimming took 1 base from V and 0 from J, leaving 7 bases between them. CDR3 loop: CASSLGAYSYEQYF. The CDR3 DNA is TGTGCCAGCAGCTTAGGGGCCTACTCCTACGAGCAGTACTTC.

This clonotype was picked up one time. With a much larger clone just one base away, this may be a read error. The genes are TRBV28 and TRBJ2-5; weak D call: TRBD2 (6 bases). TRBJ2-7 explains the end of the DNA better; the J call may be wrong. This CDR3 is 14 amino acids long. The germline V gene encodes CDR1 MDHEN and CDR2 SYDVKM. CDR3 residues: CASSCLDYSYEQYF. The CDR3 bases are TGTGCCAGCAGTTGTTTGGACTACTCCTACGAGCAGTACTTC.

The gene calls are TRBV15 and TRBJ2-3; D may be TRBD2 (5 bases). Trimming stripped 0 bases from V and 5 bases from J, with 15 bases between. CDR1 is LNHNV, CDR2 YYDKDF, per germline (reference sequence). The CDR3 is 16 residues long. The CDR3 here is CATSRDLGSAGDTQYF. CDR3 nucleotides: TGTGCCACCAGCAGAGATTTGGGCAGTGCGGGAGATACGCAGTATTTT.

This clonotype came up many times. The chain uses TRBV18 and TRBJ2-5; no reliable D call. The CDR3 length is 13 residues. Between the trimmed V and J ends, which lost 3 bases and 3 bases, there was a span of 8 bases. Germline V gene lookup returns CDR1 KGHSH and CDR2 LQKENI. DNA for the CDR3: TGTGCCAGCTCACCGGGCCAGAAAGAGACCCAGTACTTC. This encodes CASSPGQKETQYF.

This clonotype was found many times. The V and J genes are TRBV7-2 and TRBJ2-4; possibly TRBD1 for D (5 bases). The germline CDR1 and CDR2 sequences are SGHTA and FQGNSA. The CDR3 loop spans 14 amino acids. V gave up 0 bases and J gave up 8 bases, with 11 bases separating them. The CDR3 coding sequence is TGTGCCAGCAGCTTAGCGGGGCCTGTAGACATTCAGTACTTC. It translates to CASSLAGPVDIQYF. Full variable domain (rest looked up from reference TRBV7-2 and TRBJ2-4): GAGVSQSPSNKVTEKGKDVELRCDPISGHTALYWYRQSLGQGLEFLIYFQGNSAPDKSGLPSDRFSAERTGGSVSTLTIQRTQQEDSAVYLCASSLAGPVDIQYFGAGTRLSVL.

This clonotype came up once. V and J are TRBV27 and TRBJ2-6, with 9 bases fitting TRBD1. V lost 3 bases, J lost 4 bases, and 7 bases stayed unmatched. CDR1 MNHEY and CDR2 SMNVEV come from the germline V gene (reference sequence). The CDR3 length is 17 residues. Here the CDR3 reads CASSFSGTGSGANVLTF. CDR3 DNA sequence: TGTGCCAGCAGTTTCTCCGGGACAGGGTCAGGGGCCAACGTCCTGACTTTC. Using reference TRBV27 and TRBJ2-6 for the parts outside the CDR3, the full variable domain is EAQVTQNPRYLITVTGKKLTVTCSQNMNHEYMSWYRQDPGLGLRQIYYSMNVEVTDKGDVPEGYKVSRKEKRNFPLILESPSPNQTSLYFCASSFSGTGSGANVLTFGAGSRLTVL.

This clonotype was recorded many times. The V gene is TRBV7-2, the J gene TRBJ2-5; no clear D gene. Trimming took off 2 bases at V and 5 bases at J, with 15 bases between the two ends. This CDR3 has 15 residues. Germline lookup yields CDR1 SGHTA and CDR2 FQGNSA. CDR3 loop: CASSLSRPSGETQYF. As DNA, the CDR3 is TGTGCCAGCAGCTTATCGCGGCCGAGTGGGGAGACCCAGTACTTC.